A selection of T cell receptor beta chains follows, all from one sample in a study of CD8 T cells in ankylosing spondylitis. From the 5' RACE reads, TCRdb called clonotypes with MiXCR, one entry per CDR3 protein. Of hundreds of thousands of distinct CDR3 sequences listed, about 11% are singletons. The sequencing input was blood, either unsorted or a sorted T cell fraction (not recorded which). These TCRs come from a male donor with ankylosing spondylitis. CDR3s include the opening cysteine and the closing phenylalanine or tryptophan. A D gene is named only where the DNA matches it firmly. The listing skips clone size in some rows; elsewhere it reads once, few, many or a size class.

>few|TRBV20-1|TRBJ2-7|TRBD1
TGCAGTGCTAGGGGACGAACAGGGGACCCCTACGAGCAGTACTTC
CSARGRTGDPYEQYF
>.|TRBV10-1|TRBJ2-7|.
TGCGCCAGCAGTGGAAGTACGAAGGGCTCCTACGAGCAGTACTTC
CASSGSTKGSYEQYF
>.|TRBV6-5|TRBJ2-3|.
TGTGCCAGCAGTACACGAGGAGGGGGCCCAGATACGCAGTATTTT
CASSTRGGGPDTQYF
>few|TRBV7-8|TRBJ1-4|TRBD1
TGTGCCAGCAGCTCAGGGGGCTCTGGTGAAAAACTGTTTTTT
CASSSGGSGEKLFF
>.|TRBV5-5|TRBJ1-2|.
TGTGCCAGCAGCTTGGGTACTATACTTAACTATGGCTACACCTTC
CASSLGTILNYGYTF
>.|TRBV27|TRBJ2-7|.
TGTGCCAGCAGCTCGATCTGGGGGGCGCGGAACGAGCAGTACTTC
CASSSIWGARNEQYF
>many|TRBV24-1|TRBJ1-2|.
TGTGCCACCAGTGATTTGGGGAGCTACACCTTC
CATSDLGSYTF
>.|TRBV10-3|TRBJ1-1|TRBD1
TGTGCCACCGTAACAGGGGGCCTTATGAACACTGAAGCTTTCTTT
CATVTGGLMNTEAFF
>few|TRBV6-1|TRBJ1-1|.
TGTGCCAGCATAGACCGGTACACCACTGAAGCTTTCTTT
CASIDRYTTEAFF
>.|TRBV5-1|TRBJ2-1|.
TGCGCCAGCAGAGGGACAATGAGCTCCTACAATGAGCAGTTCTTC
CASRGTMSSYNEQFF
>.|TRBV7-2|TRBJ2-7|TRBD2
TGTGCCAGCAGCTTACGGGACTACGCTTCCTACGAGCAGTACTTC
CASSLRDYASYEQYF
>.|TRBV7-9|TRBJ2-5|.
TGTGCCAGCAGCTCGCCAGGGGAGGCCCAAGAGACCCAGTACTTC
CASSSPGEAQETQYF
>few|TRBV24-1|TRBJ2-1|.
TGTGCCACCAGTGATCCTCGCCGTGCGGCCGATGAGCAGTTCTTC
CATSDPRRAADEQFF
>.|TRBV20-1|TRBJ2-7|.
TGCAGTGCTAGCAACACTGGACTCTACGAGCAGTACTTC
CSASNTGLYEQYF
>.|TRBV6-2/TRBV6-3|TRBJ2-6|.
TGTGCCAGCAGTTTCCAGGCGAGGTTCTCTGGGGCCAACGTCCTGACTTTC
CASSFQARFSGANVLTF
>few|TRBV10-3|TRBJ2-7|TRBD1
TGTGCCATCAAGAGACAGGGGACCCCGGGCGACGAGCAGTACTTC
CAIKRQGTPGDEQYF
>.|TRBV18|TRBJ2-1|TRBD2
TGTGCCAGCTCACCGGTAGCGGGAGACAATGAGCAGTTCTTC
CASSPVAGDNEQFF
>few|TRBV7-2|TRBJ2-1|TRBD2
TGTGCCAGCAGCCGTTGGACTAGCGGAACCCAAAGGGATGAGCAGTTCTTC
CASSRWTSGTQRDEQFF
>few|TRBV20-1|TRBJ2-3|TRBD2
TGCAGTGCCGGGTGGAGCGGGAGAGTTGCAGATACGCAGTATTTT
CSAGWSGRVADTQYF
>few|TRBV28|TRBJ2-7|.
TGTGCCAGCAGTCTCGTCTACAATGACATCTACGAGCAGTACTTC
CASSLVYNDIYEQYF
>few|TRBV29-1|TRBJ1-2|TRBD1
TGCAGCGTCTTAGAGACAGGGGTTAACTATGGCTACACCTTC
CSVLETGVNYGYTF
>few|TRBV7-9|TRBJ1-1|TRBD1
TGTGCCAGCAGCGCCGGACAGGTTCTGAACACTGAAGCTTTCTTT
CASSAGQVLNTEAFF
>few|TRBV12-3/TRBV12-4|TRBJ1-1|.
TGTGCCAGCAGTTCGACCCCCGGGTACACTGAAGCTTTCTTT
CASSSTPGYTEAFF
>.|TRBV5-5|TRBJ1-2|.
TGTGCCAGCAGCTCACCGGGGGTTGATAACTATGGCTACACCTTC
CASSSPGVDNYGYTF
>many|TRBV29-1|TRBJ2-3|TRBD2
TGCAGCGTTGGGGTAGCGGGAGGGAGCACAGATACGCAGTATTTT
CSVGVAGGSTDTQYF
>few|TRBV7-9|TRBJ1-1|.
TGTGCCAGCAGCAGGGACTTTGGGAGCACTGAAGCTTTCTTT
CASSRDFGSTEAFF
>once|TRBV11-1|TRBJ2-7|TRBD2
TGTGCCAGCACCTTAGGGGCGGGAGAGGACAACGAGCAGTACTTC
CASTLGAGEDNEQYF
>many|TRBV20-1|TRBJ2-7|TRBD2
TGCAGTGTAAATAGCGGGAGGGATCTCAGCTACGAGCAGTACTTC
CSVNSGRDLSYEQYF
>many|TRBV29-1|TRBJ1-1|TRBD1
TGCAGCGGTCGACAGGGGCCGAACACTGAAGCTTTCTTT
CSGRQGPNTEAFF
>few|TRBV6-2/TRBV6-3|TRBJ1-6|.
TGTGCCAGCAGCCACTCCCTGGGACTCGCCTCCTATAATTCACCCCTCCACTTT
CASSHSLGLASYNSPLHF
>.|TRBV11-3|TRBJ2-2|.
TGTGCCAGCAGCTTTAGGAGGGAGCTGAACACCGGGGAGCTGTTTTTT
CASSFRRELNTGELFF
>many|TRBV7-2|TRBJ1-3|.
TGTGCCAGCAGCCGGATCGGGGGCTCTGGAAACACCATATATTTT
CASSRIGGSGNTIYF
>.|TRBV5-1|TRBJ2-2|TRBD1
TGCGCCAGCAGCGGACAGGGGCCCGGGGAGCTGTTTTTT
CASSGQGPGELFF
>many|TRBV20-1|TRBJ1-2|.
TGCAGTGCTCCTCGGACCGGGACGGGTGGCTACACCTTC
CSAPRTGTGGYTF
>few|TRBV9|TRBJ2-3|.
TGTGCCAGCAGCGTAGGGGAGCCAAATACGCAGTATTTT
CASSVGEPNTQYF
>.|TRBV9|TRBJ2-7|TRBD2
TGTGCCAGCAGCGTTGGGGCTAGCGGCTACGAGCAGTACTTC
CASSVGASGYEQYF
>.|TRBV5-1|TRBJ1-1|TRBD1
TGCGCCAGCAGCTTGGATCTGACAGGGAGGGCTGAAGCTTTCTTT
CASSLDLTGRAEAFF
>few|TRBV6-5|TRBJ1-4|.
TGTGCCAGCAGTTACTCAACAGGGCCTGAAAAACTGTTTTTT
CASSYSTGPEKLFF
>.|TRBV28|TRBJ2-7|.
TGTGCCAGCAGTTTACACGGGATTGACGAGCAGTACTTC
CASSLHGIDEQYF
>many|TRBV29-1|TRBJ2-3|.
TGCAGCGGCCGTGGGGCCGATACGCAGTATTTT
CSGRGADTQYF
>.|TRBV12-3/TRBV12-4|TRBJ1-1|.
TGTGCCAGCAGTCGAGTAACAGGGACCGAAGGAGCTTTCTTT
CASSRVTGTEGAFF
>few|TRBV28|TRBJ2-7|TRBD2
TGTGCCAGCAGTGTGACTAGCGGGAGCATCTACGAGCAGTACTTC
CASSVTSGSIYEQYF
>few|TRBV25-1|TRBJ2-2|.
TGTGCCAGCAGTCCCCGGGCCTTTAACACCGGGGAGCTGTTTTTT
CASSPRAFNTGELFF
>few|TRBV29-1|TRBJ1-1|.
TGCAGCGTTGCCCAGCGGAACACTGAAGCTTTCTTT
CSVAQRNTEAFF
>.|TRBV7-2|TRBJ2-2|.
TGTGCCAGCAGCTTTGTAGGCCGGGAGCTGTTTTTT
CASSFVGRELFF
>.|TRBV25-1|TRBJ2-1|.
TGTGCCAGCAGTGAATCCCGGGATGAGCAGTTCTTC
CASSESRDEQFF
>.|TRBV7-2|TRBJ2-3|TRBD1
TGTGCCAGCAGCCCTAGACGACAGGGCTCAGATACGCAGTATTTT
CASSPRRQGSDTQYF
>.|TRBV7-2|TRBJ2-5|.
TGTGCCAGCAGCTTTACCCCAGTGGGCTTAGAGACCCAGTACTTC
CASSFTPVGLETQYF
>.|TRBV11-2|TRBJ2-2|.
TGTGCCAGCAGCCCCCGGGTCGCGAACACCGGGGAGCTGTTTTTT
CASSPRVANTGELFF
>.|TRBV5-1|TRBJ2-1|.
TGCGCCAGCAGCTATGTCCTGGGGGATGAGCAGTTCTTC
CASSYVLGDEQFF
>.|TRBV4-3|TRBJ2-5|.
TGCGCCAGCAGCCAAGATACGATACCCGGGATGACCCAGTACTTC
CASSQDTIPGMTQYF
>many|TRBV20-1|TRBJ1-6|.
TGCAGTGCTACCACAGGGATATCCGAAGACTCACCCCTCCACTTT
CSATTGISEDSPLHF